These T cell receptor beta chains were read from a single sample in a study of technical replicates of blood from a few donors. Profiled with immunoSEQ multiplex PCR; TCRdb holds only in-frame clones, not every one. This table has 55,000 to 85,000 clones, around 97% appearing once. Sequenced sample: T cells isolated from PBMCs. The origin of the receptors is a human donor in good health. CDR3s include the opening cysteine and the closing phenylalanine or tryptophan. The D gene is left open where the match is weak. Size is omitted from some rows. Given values are once, few, many or a class for expanded clones.

TRBV4-3,TRBD2,.,TRBJ2-7,TGCGCCAGCAGCCAAGTCCCTAGCGGGAGGTTCTCCTACGAGCAGTACTTC,CASSQVPSGRFSYEQYF
TRBV11-2,TRBD1,.,TRBJ1-4,TGTGCCAGCAGCTTAGATGCCCGGGACAGGGGGCCGTTTGGAGAAAAACTGTTTTTT,CASSLDARDRGPFGEKLFF
TRBV28,TRBD1,.,TRBJ1-2,TGTGCCAGCAGTTTGCCGGGACAGCCGAACACTAACTATGGCTACACCTTC,CASSLPGQPNTNYGYTF
TRBV10-2,.,.,TRBJ2-2,TGCGCCAGCAGGTCGGAGGACGGGGAGCTGTTTTTT,CASRSEDGELFF
TRBV10-3,TRBD1,.,TRBJ2-1,TGTGCCATCAGTTTTGTGAGACAGGGGGATAACAATGAGCAGTTCTTC,CAISFVRQGDNNEQFF
TRBV29-1,.,.,TRBJ2-7,TGCAGCGTTGAAGCAGGGTCAGGGGTTCCCTACGAGCAGTACTTC,CSVEAGSGVPYEQYF
TRBV6-5,TRBD1,.,TRBJ2-7,TGTGCCAGCATGACAGGGGCCTACGAGCAGTACTTC,CASMTGAYEQYF
TRBV5-8,TRBD2,.,TRBJ2-1,TGTGCCAGCAGCTTACTGGCCTCTACTAGCGGGAGAATAAATGAGCAGTTCTTC,CASSLLASTSGRINEQFF
TRBV7-6,.,.,TRBJ2-7,TGTGCCAGCAGCCCCCAGTCTACCAGGGGGCAGTACTTC,CASSPQSTRGQYF
TRBV5-1,.,.,TRBJ1-5,TGCGCCAGCAGCTTGGGTTCGGCCTCGGGGAGCAATCAGCCCCAGCATTTT,CASSLGSASGSNQPQHF
TRBV7-8,.,.,TRBJ1-1,TGTGCCAGCAGCTTAGCGCGGGCGGTGAACACTGAAGCTTTCTTT,CASSLARAVNTEAFF
TRBV5-1,.,.,TRBJ1-4,TGCGCCAGCAGCTTGAACACAGGGGAAAAACTGTTTTTT,CASSLNTGEKLFF
TRBV28,TRBD2,.,TRBJ2-5,TGTGCCAGCGGGTTAGGCGGACTAGCGGGAGATCGCGAGACCCAGTACTTC,CASGLGGLAGDRETQYF
TRBV13,.,.,TRBJ2-5,TGTGCCAGCAGTTTAAGTACTCGGGAGATAGGAGAGACCCAGTACTTC,CASSLSTREIGETQYF
TRBV7-2,.,.,TRBJ1-1,TGTGCCAGCAGCCAGATATACAGGGACACTGAAGCTTTCTTT,CASSQIYRDTEAFF
TRBV10-1,TRBD1,.,TRBJ1-1,TGCGCCAGCAGTGACCCGGGACAGGGTATCACTGAAGCTTTCTTT,CASSDPGQGITEAFF
TRBV28,TRBD1,once,TRBJ2-4,TGTGCAACCAGTTCCGGGACAGTAGCCAAAAACATTCAGTACTTC,CATSSGTVAKNIQYF
TRBV11-3,.,.,TRBJ2-7,TGTGCCAGCAGCTTAGCGAGGGAGAGCTACGAGCAGTACTTC,CASSLARESYEQYF
TRBV28,TRBD1,.,TRBJ1-2,TGTGCCAGCAGTCCCGACAGGGGGCCGGCTGGCTACACCTTC,CASSPDRGPAGYTF
TRBV4-1,TRBD2,.,TRBJ2-3,TGCGCCAGCAGCCAAGCAGGCGGGAGGGCCATAACAGATACGCAGTATTTT,CASSQAGGRAITDTQYF
TRBV7-8,TRBD2,.,TRBJ2-7,TGTGCCAGCAGCCTAATCGGACTAGCGGGAGGGGGTCACGAGCAGTACTTC,CASSLIGLAGGGHEQYF
TRBV2,.,.,TRBJ1-2,TGTGCCAGCAGTGGGGAAAGGGGCTATGGCTACACCTTC,CASSGERGYGYTF
TRBV19,TRBD1,.,TRBJ1-1,TGTGCCAGTATCACCTGGACAGGGAACACTGAAGCTTTCTTT,CASITWTGNTEAFF
TRBV27,TRBD2,.,TRBJ2-7,TGTGCCTGTCGCGGGAGTGGAGAGCAGTACTTC,CACRGSGEQYF
TRBV7-3,TRBD2,.,TRBJ2-7,TGTGCCAGCAGTCTCGCCGCCGGGACTATAAACGAGCAGTACTTC,CASSLAAGTINEQYF
TRBV6-5,.,.,TRBJ2-3,TGTGCCAGCAGTAAAGGGGGAGTTAGAGGAGATACGCAGTATTTT,CASSKGGVRGDTQYF
TRBV4-1,.,.,TRBJ1-2,TGCGCCAGCAGCCAAGCCCTCCGGAGAGATGGCTACACCTTC,CASSQALRRDGYTF
TRBV25-1,TRBD2,.,TRBJ2-2,TGTGCCAGCAGTACGCGGACTAGCGAAGACGGGGAGCTGTTTTTT,CASSTRTSEDGELFF
TRBV6-5,TRBD1,.,TRBJ2-7,TGTGCCAGCAGTTACTCCCTGACAGGGAACGAGCAGTACTTC,CASSYSLTGNEQYF
TRBV4-1,TRBD2,.,TRBJ2-7,TGCGCCAGCAGCCCACTAGCGTCGACCTCCTACGAGCAGTACTTC,CASSPLASTSYEQYF
TRBV10-3,.,.,TRBJ1-2,TGTGCCATCAGTGGGGCCACAGGGAGTGGCTACACCTTC,CAISGATGSGYTF